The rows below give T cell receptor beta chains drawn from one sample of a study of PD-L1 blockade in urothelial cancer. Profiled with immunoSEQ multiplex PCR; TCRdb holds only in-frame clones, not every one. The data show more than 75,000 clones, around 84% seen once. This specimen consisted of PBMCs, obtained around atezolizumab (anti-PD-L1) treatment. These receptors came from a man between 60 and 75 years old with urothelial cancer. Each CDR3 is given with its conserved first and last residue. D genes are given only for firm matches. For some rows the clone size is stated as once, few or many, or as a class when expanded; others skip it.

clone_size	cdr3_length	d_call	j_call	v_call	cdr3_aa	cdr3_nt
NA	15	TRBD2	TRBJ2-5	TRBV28	CASSLTSGRKETQYF	TGTGCCAGCAGTTTGACTAGCGGGAGAAAAGAGACCCAGTACTTC
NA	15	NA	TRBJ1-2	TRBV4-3	CASSQDPGARYGYTF	TGCGCCAGCAGCCAAGATCCAGGGGCCCGCTATGGCTACACCTTC
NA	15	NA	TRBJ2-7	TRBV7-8	CASSLGGLSSYEQYF	TGTGCCAGCAGCTTAGGCGGATTATCCTCCTACGAGCAGTACTTC
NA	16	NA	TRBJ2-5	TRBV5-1	CASSQQGLGGQETQYF	TGCGCCAGCAGCCAGCAGGGCTTAGGGGGCCAAGAGACCCAGTACTTC
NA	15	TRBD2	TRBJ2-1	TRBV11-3	CASSSTSGGANEQFF	TGTGCCAGCAGCTCCACTAGCGGGGGGGCTAATGAGCAGTTCTTC
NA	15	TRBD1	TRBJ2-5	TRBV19	CASSIGQGAGETQYF	TGTGCCAGTAGTATAGGACAGGGGGCTGGAGAGACCCAGTACTTC
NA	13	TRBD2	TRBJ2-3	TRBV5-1	CASSPGTSDTQYF	TGCGCCAGCAGCCCCGGGACTAGCGACACGCAGTATTTT
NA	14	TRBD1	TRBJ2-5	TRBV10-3	CAISVTGGEETQYF	TGTGCCATCAGTGTGACAGGGGGCGAGGAGACCCAGTACTTC
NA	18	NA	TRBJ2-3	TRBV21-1	CASSSVKGTSGSTDTQYF	TGTGCCAGCAGCAGCGTTAAAGGGACTAGCGGGAGCACAGATACGCAGTATTTT
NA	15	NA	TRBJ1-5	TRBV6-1	CASSEYLRNNQPQHF	TGTGCCAGCAGTGAATATCTCAGAAACAATCAGCCCCAGCATTTT
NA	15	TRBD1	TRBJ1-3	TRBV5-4	CASSVGTGSGNTIYF	TGTGCCAGCAGCGTTGGGACAGGGTCTGGAAACACCATATATTTT
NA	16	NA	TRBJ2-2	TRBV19	CASTKASQGNTGELFF	TGTGCCAGTACCAAGGCGTCACAGGGGAACACCGGGGAGCTGTTTTTT
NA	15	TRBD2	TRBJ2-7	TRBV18	CASSPYSGRAGEQYF	TGTGCCAGCTCACCGTATAGCGGGAGGGCGGGCGAGCAGTACTTC
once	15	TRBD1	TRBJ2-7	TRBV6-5	CASSYRDRVSGEQYF	TGTGCCAGCAGTTACAGGGACAGGGTTTCGGGGGAGCAGTACTTC
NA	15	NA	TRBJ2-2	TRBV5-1	CASSVDSPNTGELFF	TGCGCCAGCAGCGTGGACAGCCCGAACACCGGGGAGCTGTTTTTT
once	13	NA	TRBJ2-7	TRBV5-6	CASRQGQTGEQYF	TGTGCCAGCAGACAAGGACAGACCGGCGAGCAGTACTTC
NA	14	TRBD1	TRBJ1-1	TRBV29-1	CSITPLGTVLKAFF	TGCAGCATCACTCCCCTTGGGACAGTCTTAAAAGCTTTCTTT
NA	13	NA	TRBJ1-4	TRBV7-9	CASSPRGNEKLFF	TGTGCCAGCAGCCCCCGTGGCAATGAAAAACTGTTTTTT
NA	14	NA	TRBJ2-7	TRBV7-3	CASSLFEGGSEQYF	TGTGCCAGCAGCTTATTTGAGGGGGGGTCCGAGCAGTACTTC